A single count supports the clone carrying this TCR beta chain. This entry is derived from a study of CD8 T cells in Susac syndrome. Reverse transcription used about 0.45 to 1 ug RNA and random hexamers. TCRdb ran MiXCR on the immunoSEQ multiplex PCR reads and lists one entry per CDR3 protein. The table shows roughly 200,000 distinct CDR3 sequences, with around 96% occurring only once. The CDR3 runs to 13 residues. Trimming took off 3 bases at V and 3 bases at J, with 9 bases between the two ends. The germline gives CDR1 MDHEN, CDR2 SYDVKM. TCR beta sequencing was performed on blood CD8+ and CD4+ T cells.

Input material: CD8+ T cells from PBMCs. The receptor was derived from a human donor with multiple sclerosis. The V gene is TRBV28, the J gene TRBJ2-7; D is ambiguous. CDR3 region: CASSLFSDYEQYF. CDR3 nucleotide sequence: TGTGCCAGCAGTTTGTTCAGTGACTACGAGCAGTACTTC.